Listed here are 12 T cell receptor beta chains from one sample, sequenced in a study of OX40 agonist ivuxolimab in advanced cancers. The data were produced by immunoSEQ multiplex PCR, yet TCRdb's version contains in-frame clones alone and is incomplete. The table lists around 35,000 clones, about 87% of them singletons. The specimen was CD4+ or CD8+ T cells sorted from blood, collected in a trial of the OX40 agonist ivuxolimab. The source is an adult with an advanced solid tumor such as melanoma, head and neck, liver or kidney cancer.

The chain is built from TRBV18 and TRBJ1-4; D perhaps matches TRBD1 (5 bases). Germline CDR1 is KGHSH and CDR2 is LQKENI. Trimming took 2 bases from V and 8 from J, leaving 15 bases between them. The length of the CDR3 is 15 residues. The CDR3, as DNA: TGTGCCAGCTCACCATCGTACACAGGCGGCGAAAAACTGTTTTTT. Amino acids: CASSPSYTGGEKLFF.

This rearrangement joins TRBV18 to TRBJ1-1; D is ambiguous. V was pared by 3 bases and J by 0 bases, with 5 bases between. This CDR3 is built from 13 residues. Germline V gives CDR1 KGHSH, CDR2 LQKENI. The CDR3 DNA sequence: TGTGCCAGCTCACCCCTTCTGAACACTGAAGCTTTCTTT. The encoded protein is CASSPLLNTEAFF.

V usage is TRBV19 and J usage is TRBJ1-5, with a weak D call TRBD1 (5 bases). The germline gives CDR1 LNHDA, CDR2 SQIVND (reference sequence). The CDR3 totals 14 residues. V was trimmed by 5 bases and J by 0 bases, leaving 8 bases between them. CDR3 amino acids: CASSRQGSNQPQHF. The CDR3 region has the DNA TGTGCCAGTAGTCGGCAGGGTAGCAATCAGCCCCAGCATTTT. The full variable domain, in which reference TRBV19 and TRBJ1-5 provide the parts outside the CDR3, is DGGITQSPKYLFRKEGQNVTLSCEQNLNHDAMYWYRQDPGQGLRLIYYSQIVNDFQKGDIAEGYSVSREKKESFPLTVTSAQKNPTAFYLCASSRQGSNQPQHFGDGTRLSIL.

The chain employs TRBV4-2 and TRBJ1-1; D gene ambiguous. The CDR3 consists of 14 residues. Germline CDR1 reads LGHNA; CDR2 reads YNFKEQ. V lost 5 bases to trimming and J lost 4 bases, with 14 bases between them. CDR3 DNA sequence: TGTGCCAGCAGCATCGGGGAAGGATTCACTGAAGCTTTCTTT. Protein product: CASSIGEGFTEAFF.

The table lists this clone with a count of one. The CDR3 DNA reads TGCAGCGTTGAATTGGGCCTTACCGGGGAGCTGTTTTTT. It specifies CSVELGLTGELFF. The V gene is TRBV29-1, the J gene TRBJ2-2, with D unclear. There are 13 residues in the CDR3. Trimming left V 2 bases short and J 5 bases short, with 9 bases between. The germline V gene encodes CDR1 SQVTM and CDR2 ANQGSEA.

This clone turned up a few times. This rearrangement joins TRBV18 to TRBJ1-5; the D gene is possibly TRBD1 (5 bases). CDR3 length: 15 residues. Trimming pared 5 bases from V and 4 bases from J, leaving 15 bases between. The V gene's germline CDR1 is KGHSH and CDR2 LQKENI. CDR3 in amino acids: CASSSSTGPNQPQHF. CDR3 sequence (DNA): TGTGCCAGCTCATCATCAACGGGACCAAATCAGCCCCAGCATTTT. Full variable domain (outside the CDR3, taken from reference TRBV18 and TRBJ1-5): NAGVMQNPRHLVRRRGQEARLRCSPMKGHSHVYWYRQLPEEGLKFMVYLQKENIIDESGMPKERFSAEFPKEGPSILRIQQVVRGDSAAYFCASSSSTGPNQPQHFGDGTRLSIL.

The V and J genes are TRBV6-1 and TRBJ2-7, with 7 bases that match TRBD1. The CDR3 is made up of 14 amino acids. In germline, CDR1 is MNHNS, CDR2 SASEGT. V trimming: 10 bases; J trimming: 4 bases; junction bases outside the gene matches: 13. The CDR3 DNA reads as TGTGCCACCACATCAGGGGGAAATAAGTACGAGCAGTACTTC. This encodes CATTSGGNKYEQYF.

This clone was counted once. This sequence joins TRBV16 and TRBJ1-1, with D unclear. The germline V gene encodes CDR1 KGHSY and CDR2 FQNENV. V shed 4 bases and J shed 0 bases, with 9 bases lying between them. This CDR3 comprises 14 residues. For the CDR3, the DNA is TGTGCCAGCAGCCTACTAGCGGTGAACACTGAAGCTTTCTTT. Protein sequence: CASSLLAVNTEAFF.

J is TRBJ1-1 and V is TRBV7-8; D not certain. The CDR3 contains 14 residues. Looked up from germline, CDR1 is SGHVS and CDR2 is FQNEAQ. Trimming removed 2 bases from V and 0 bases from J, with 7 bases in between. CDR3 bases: TGTGCCAGCAGCTTAACGCACCTGAACACTGAAGCTTTCTTT. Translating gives CASSLTHLNTEAFF.

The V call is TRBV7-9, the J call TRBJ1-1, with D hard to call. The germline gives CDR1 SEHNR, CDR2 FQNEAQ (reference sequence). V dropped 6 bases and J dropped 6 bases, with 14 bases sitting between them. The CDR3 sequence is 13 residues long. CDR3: CASSSLRRAEAFF. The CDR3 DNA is TGTGCCAGCAGTAGTCTCCGGAGGGCTGAAGCTTTCTTT.

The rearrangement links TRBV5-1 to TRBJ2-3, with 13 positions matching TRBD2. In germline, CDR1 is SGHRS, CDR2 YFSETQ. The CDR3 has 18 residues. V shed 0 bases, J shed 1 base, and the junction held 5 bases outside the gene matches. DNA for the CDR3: TGCGCCAGCAGCTTGGCTAAGGGACTAGCGGGGCGCACAGATACGCAGTATTTT. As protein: CASSLAKGLAGRTDTQYF.

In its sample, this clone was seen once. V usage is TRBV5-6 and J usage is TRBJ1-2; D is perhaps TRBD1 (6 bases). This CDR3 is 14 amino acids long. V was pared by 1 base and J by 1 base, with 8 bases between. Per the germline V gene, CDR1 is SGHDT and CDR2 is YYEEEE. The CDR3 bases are TGTGCCAGCAGCTTGTGGGGGCTTAACTATGGCTACACCTTC. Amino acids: CASSLWGLNYGYTF.